This T cell receptor (beta chain) comes out of a study of shared clonotypes between healthy human individuals. The germline V gene encodes CDR1 MNHNS and CDR2 SASEGT. This CDR3 is built from 15 residues. V gave up 7 bases and J gave up 5 bases, with 20 bases separating them. Donors were healthy HIV-negative adults without recent acute infections or vaccinations. Genomic DNA belonging to each subset was distributed in equal measure over several immunoSEQ plates. Template amounts of around 310 ng DNA, 25,000 to 35,000 T cell genomes, were employed in unsorted PBMC replicate PCRs. What was sequenced on ten immunoSEQ deep assay plates was unsorted PBMC DNA. Assay: immunoSEQ multiplex PCR; the TCRdb copy retains only in-frame clones and omits some. The sample carries approximately 460,000 clones, approximately 80% recorded once.

The gene calls are TRBV6-1 and TRBJ1-2; D may be TRBD1 (6 bases). This receptor was taken from a woman aged 40 to 50 in good health. Some clones in this sample may be carry-over from other donors' samples. The sample comprised PBMCs. Written as DNA, the CDR3 is TGTGCCAGCAACGAGGGGTTGTGGACAGCTTATGGCTACACCTTC. Translated, it gives CASNEGLWTAYGYTF.